These 6 T cell receptor beta chains were sequenced from one sample in a study of cytomegalovirus exposure and HLA in healthy donors. The primer mix had 60 Vbeta and 13 Jbeta primers. Some clones are missing from TCRdb's copy, which holds only in-frame ones; the method was immunoSEQ multiplex PCR. In the table there are about 170,000 clones, roughly 60% of which are singletons. Sequences were obtained from PBMCs. The receptors shown here come from a man aged 35 to 55 in good health and CMV-seronegative.

In its sample, this clone was seen a few times. The rearrangement uses TRBV15 and TRBJ1-6; 8 bases are shared with TRBD1. In germline, CDR1 is LNHNV, CDR2 YYDKDF (reference sequence). The CDR3 runs 17 residues. V lost 5 bases to trimming and J lost 5 bases; unmatched junction nucleotides: 11. The CDR3 protein is CATSPRQGSEDNSPLHF. CDR3 bases: TGTGCCACCAGCCCTCGACAGGGGTCGGAAGATAATTCACCCCTCCACTTT.

This clone was picked up a small number of times. The genes are TRBV5-1 and TRBJ2-7; D may be TRBD2 (5 bases). V was shortened by 0 bases and J by 2 bases, with 9 bases between the two germline ends. The germline CDR1 and CDR2 sequences are SGHRS and YFSETQ. The CDR3 totals 14 residues. CDR3 protein: CASSLAAGPYEQYF. The CDR3 nucleotides read TGCGCCAGCAGCTTGGCGGCGGGCCCCTACGAGCAGTACTTC.

The CDR3 loop reads CASSPFVGTATNEKLFF. The CDR3 nucleotides are TGTGCCAGCAGCCCTTTTGTGGGGACTGCAACTAATGAAAAACTGTTTTTT. The chain has TRBV5-4 and TRBJ1-4; weak D call: TRBD1 (5 bases). V was trimmed by 4 bases and J by 0 bases, leaving 16 bases between them. From germline, CDR1 is SGHNT and CDR2 YYREEE (reference sequence). This CDR3 region has 17 residues.

The chain links TRBV2 to TRBJ2-7; 7 bases map to TRBD1. The germline V gene encodes CDR1 SNHLY and CDR2 FYNNEI. V lost 2 bases, J lost 5 bases, and 6 bases stayed unmatched. The CDR3 sequence is 14 residues long. In DNA form, the CDR3 reads TGTGCCAGCAGTGAATTGACAGGGAGCAACGAGCAGTACTTC. The encoded protein is CASSELTGSNEQYF.

The J gene is TRBJ2-5, the V gene TRBV9; 7 nucleotides line up with TRBD1. Losses at the gene ends were 0 bases for V and 7 bases for J; bases not matched to a gene: 6. The germline CDR1 and CDR2 sequences are SGDLS and YYNGEE. CDR3 length equals 14 residues. The CDR3 DNA reads as TGTGCCAGCAGCGTAGTTGCAGGGGGTGCGACCCAGTACTTC. It is translated as CASSVVAGGATQYF. Together with reference TRBV9 and TRBJ2-5, the CDR3 gives the full variable domain: DSGVTQTPKHLITATGQRVTLRCSPRSGDLSVYWYQQSLDQGLQFLIQYYNGEERAKGNILERFSAQQFPDLHSELNLSSLELGDSALYFCASSVVAGGATQYFGPGTRLLVL.

The J gene is TRBJ1-4, the V gene TRBV19; TRBD1 aligns across 8 bases. Germline CDR1 reads LNHDA; CDR2 reads SQIVND (reference sequence). The CDR3 runs to 16 residues. V was pared by 3 bases and J by 7 bases, with 10 bases of the junction left unmatched. The DNA for the CDR3 is TGTGCCAGTAGTATTTCCGGAGGACAGGGACGTGAAAAACTGTTTTTT. Its translation is CASSISGGQGREKLFF.